This T cell receptor beta chain was sequenced during a study of T cell responses to AZD1222 COVID-19 vaccine. Study results and limitations: Repertoire sampling occurred only after the peak T cell response.

A word on this clone: The antigen remains undetermined.

Data came from immunoSEQ multiplex PCR; TCRdb stores just in-frame clones and leaves some out. Here the sample spans 70,000 to 95,000 clones, 75% to 90% being singletons. The CDR3 has 13 amino acids. CDR1 is SGHDT and CDR2 is YYEEEE in the germline V gene. V shed 0 bases and J shed 7 bases, with 7 bases lying between them. This receptor was taken from an adult who received the AZD1222 COVID-19 vaccine. The chain has TRBV5-6 and TRBJ2-2, with unresolved D. The sample here was peripheral blood, taken 28 days after the second AZD1222 dose. CDR3 amino acids: CASSLVSGGELFF. CDR3 bases: TGTGCCAGCAGCTTGGTTTCGGGCGGGGAGCTGTTTTTT.